This TCR beta chain was sequenced during a study of T cell responses to AZD1222 COVID-19 vaccine. Study-wide background: Investigators merged groups given second doses at roughly 4 or roughly 12 weeks. Study results and limitations: Baseline seropositivity characterized only 5 or 6 AZD1222 recipients. Donors were mostly white British, more females; clonal diversity possibly underestimated.

Sequencing used immunoSEQ multiplex PCR; TCRdb keeps in-frame clones, though not all of them. The sample contains approximately 110,000 clones, roughly 90% of which appear only once. Regarding this clone: What it recognizes is unknown.

The CDR3 sequence is 13 residues long. V usage is TRBV21-1 and J usage is TRBJ2-7; the table's D call, TRBD2, has no DNA check behind it. TRBV21-1 is deemed a pseudogene. This sequence originates from an adult in good health. Specimen: peripheral blood, collected on day 0 of AZD1222 vaccination. CDR3 nucleotides: TGTGCCGCGCAACAGCGGGGGGCCTACGAGCAGTACTTC. This gives the protein CAAQQRGAYEQYF.